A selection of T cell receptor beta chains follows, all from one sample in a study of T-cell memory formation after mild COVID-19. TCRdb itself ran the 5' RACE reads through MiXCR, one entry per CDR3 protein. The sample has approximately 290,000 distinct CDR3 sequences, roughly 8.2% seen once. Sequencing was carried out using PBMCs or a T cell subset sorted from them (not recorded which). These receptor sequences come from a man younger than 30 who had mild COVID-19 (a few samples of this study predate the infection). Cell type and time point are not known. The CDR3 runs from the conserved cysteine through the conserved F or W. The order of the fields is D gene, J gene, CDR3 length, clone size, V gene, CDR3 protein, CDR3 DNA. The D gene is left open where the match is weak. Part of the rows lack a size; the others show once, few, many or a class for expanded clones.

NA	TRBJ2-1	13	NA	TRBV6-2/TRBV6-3	CASSYTLGNEQFF	TGTGCCAGCAGTTACACCCTAGGGAATGAGCAGTTCTTC
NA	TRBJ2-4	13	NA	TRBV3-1	CDSSQRRRVIQYF	TGTGACAGCAGCCAAAGACGAAGAGTCATTCAGTACTTC
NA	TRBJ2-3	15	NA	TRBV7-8	CASSLEGAATDTQYF	TGTGCCAGCAGCTTAGAAGGGGCCGCCACAGATACGCAGTATTTT
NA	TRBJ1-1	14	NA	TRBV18	CASSPPKMNTEAFF	TGTGCCAGCTCACCACCGAAAATGAACACTGAAGCTTTCTTT
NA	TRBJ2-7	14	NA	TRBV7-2	CASSSRRSNYEQYF	TGTGCCAGCAGCTCTCGGCGCAGCAACTACGAGCAGTACTTC
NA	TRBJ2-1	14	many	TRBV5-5	CASSQTGILDEQFF	TGTGCCAGCAGCCAGACCGGGATCTTAGATGAGCAGTTCTTC
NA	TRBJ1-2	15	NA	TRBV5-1	CASSSFPLLNYGYTF	TGCGCCAGCAGCTCCTTTCCCTTACTCAACTATGGCTACACCTTC
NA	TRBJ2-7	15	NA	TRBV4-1	CASSHPGTGSYEQYF	TGCGCCAGCAGCCACCCAGGCACAGGGTCCTACGAGCAGTACTTC
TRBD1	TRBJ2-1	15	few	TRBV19	CASSMTGGVINEQFF	TGTGCCAGTAGTATGACAGGGGGCGTTATTAATGAGCAGTTCTTC
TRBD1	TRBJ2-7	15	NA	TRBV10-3	CAISESDRGRYEQYF	TGTGCCATCAGTGAGTCGGACAGGGGGAGGTACGAGCAGTACTTC
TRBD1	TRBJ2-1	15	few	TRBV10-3	CAISETQGTYNEQFF	TGTGCCATCAGTGAGACACAGGGGACCTACAATGAGCAGTTCTTC
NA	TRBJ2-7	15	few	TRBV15	CATRAGSTGAYEQYF	TGTGCCACCAGGGCGGGTTCGACAGGCGCCTACGAGCAGTACTTC
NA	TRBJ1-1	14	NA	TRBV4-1	CASSQVGMNTEAFF	TGCGCCAGCAGCCAAGTGGGCATGAACACTGAAGCTTTCTTT
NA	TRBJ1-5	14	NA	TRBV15	CATSREDTNQPQHF	TGTGCCACCAGCAGAGAGGACACAAATCAGCCCCAGCATTTT
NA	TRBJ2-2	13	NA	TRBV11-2	CASSFARDGELFF	TGTGCCAGCAGCTTTGCCCGGGACGGGGAGCTGTTTTTT